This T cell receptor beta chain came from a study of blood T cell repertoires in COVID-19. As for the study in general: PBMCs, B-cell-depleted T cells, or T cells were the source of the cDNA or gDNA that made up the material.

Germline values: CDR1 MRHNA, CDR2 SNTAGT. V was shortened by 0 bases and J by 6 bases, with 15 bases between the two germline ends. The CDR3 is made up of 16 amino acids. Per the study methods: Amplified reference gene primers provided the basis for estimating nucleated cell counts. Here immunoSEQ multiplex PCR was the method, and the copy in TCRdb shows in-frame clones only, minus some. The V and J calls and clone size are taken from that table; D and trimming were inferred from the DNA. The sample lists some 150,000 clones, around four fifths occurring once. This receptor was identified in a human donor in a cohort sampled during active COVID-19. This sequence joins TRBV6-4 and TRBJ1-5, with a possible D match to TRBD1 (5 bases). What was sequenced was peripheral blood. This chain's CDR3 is CASSDSIRVGSQPQHF. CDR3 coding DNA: TGTGCCAGCAGTGACTCTATCAGGGTAGGATCTCAGCCCCAGCATTTT.